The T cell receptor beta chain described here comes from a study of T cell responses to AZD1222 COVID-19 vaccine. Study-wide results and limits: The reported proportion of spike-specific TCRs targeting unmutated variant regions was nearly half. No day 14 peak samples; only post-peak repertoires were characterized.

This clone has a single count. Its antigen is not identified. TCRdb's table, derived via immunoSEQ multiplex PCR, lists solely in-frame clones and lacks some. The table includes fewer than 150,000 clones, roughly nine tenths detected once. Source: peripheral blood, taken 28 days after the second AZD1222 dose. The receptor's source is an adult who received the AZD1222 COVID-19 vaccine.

The CDR3 DNA is TGTGCCAGCAGTCTCTTAAGGACTTCACCCATGAACACTGAAGCTTTCTTT. Its protein product is CASSLLRTSPMNTEAFF. V is TRBV28 and J is TRBJ1-1, with unresolved D. Trimming shortened V by 5 bases and J by 0 bases, and 19 bases separated the two germline ends. The CDR3 length is 17 residues. Germline V lookup: CDR1 MDHEN, CDR2 SYDVKM.